The clone carrying this T cell receptor beta chain was detected a few times. The source of the sample is a study of Ad26.COV2.S vaccination and SARS-CoV-2 variants. Study context: Into the muscle, Ad26.COV2.S was dosed once or twice, 56 days apart.

Treatment denoted: around 19 received Ad26.COV2.S at low or high dose, single or two shots; 5 received placebo; per-sample allocation not given. Day 63 following the first vaccine or placebo injection was when the samples were taken. Cohort 1b enrolled adults aged 18-55 years in Boston. Some clones are missing from TCRdb's copy, which holds only in-frame ones; the method was immunoSEQ multiplex PCR. The sample lists around 240,000 clones; more than 75% were seen once. Losses at the gene ends were 6 bases for V and 4 bases for J; bases not matched to a gene: 6. The CDR3 length is 14 residues. Germline values: CDR1 SGHTA, CDR2 FQGNSA.

The V and J genes are TRBV7-2 and TRBJ2-7; TRBD2 aligns across 10 bases. The sample consisted of peripheral blood, taken in a trial of Ad26.COV2.S vaccine versus placebo. The source is a person aged 18-65 years who received the Ad26.COV2.S COVID-19 vaccine or a placebo. The CDR3 is CASSQLAGPYEQYF. The CDR3 nucleotides are TGTGCCAGCAGTCAACTAGCGGGACCGTACGAGCAGTACTTC.